This T cell receptor beta chain emerged from a study of identical twins. Trimming cost V 0 bases and J 4 bases; bases outside gene matches: 13. The CDR3 sequence is 18 residues long. Per germline, CDR1 LGHDT and CDR2 YNNKEL (reference sequence). Regarding this clonotype: The target antigen is unknown.

Study observations and caveats: Recombination models fit unrelated individuals' TCR alpha sharing but underestimated twins'. A cross-sectional statistical analysis, not follow-up of the same donors, supported the conclusions.

Unique molecular identifiers were present on the cDNA, and a universal primer site came from template switching. TCRdb re-analysed the 5' RACE reads in MiXCR, keeping a single row per CDR3 protein. The sample includes about 690,000 distinct CDR3 sequences, around 6% of them seen just once. Sequencing used naive T cells sorted from blood. This clonotype was obtained from a man in his late teens or twenties in good health. V is TRBV3-1 and J is TRBJ2-3; 7 bases agree with TRBD2. In DNA, the CDR3 is TGTGCCAGCAGCCAAGATCCCAGACTGACTAGCCCCCCAGATACGCAGTATTTT. Its protein is CASSQDPRLTSPPDTQYF.